Following are 9 T cell receptor beta chains from one sample sequenced in a study of blood T cells in healthy people across ages. A sample-barcoded 5' primer and a J-beta primer mix were used in a second PCR of roughly 7 to 12 cycles. TCRdb reprocessed the 5' RACE reads via MiXCR and lists one record per CDR3 protein. Of 1.6 million or so distinct CDR3 sequences listed, about 35% are singletons. Input material: blood. The receptors derive from a young woman in good health.

This clonotype has just a few counts. V gene TRBV27 combines with J gene TRBJ1-2, with 9 bases lining up with TRBD1. This CDR3 contains 14 residues. Germline trimming cut 2 bases from V and 7 bases from J; bases unmatched to any gene: 5. Per the germline V gene, CDR1 is MNHEY and CDR2 is SMNVEV (reference sequence). CDR3 loop: CASSLTGGFIGYTF. As DNA, the CDR3 is TGTGCCAGCAGTTTAACAGGGGGCTTTATTGGCTACACCTTC.

The chain uses TRBV6-6 and TRBJ1-6; a weak D match, TRBD1 (5 bases). In germline, CDR1 is MNHNY, CDR2 SVGAGI (reference sequence). This CDR3 is built from 17 residues. V dropped 2 bases and J dropped 7 bases, with 18 bases sitting between them. For the CDR3, the DNA is TGTGCCAGCAGTTACCGTCCCGGAGAGGGGATCAATTCACCCCTCCACTTT. Translation: CASSYRPGEGINSPLHF.

In its sample, this clonotype was seen a few times. This chain joins TRBV7-8 and TRBJ1-5, with D perhaps TRBD1 (5 bases). The CDR3 totals 16 residues. Per the germline V gene, CDR1 is SGHVS and CDR2 is FQNEAQ. Trimming took off 1 base at V and 0 bases at J, with 10 bases between the two ends. In nucleotides, the CDR3 is TGTGCCAGCAGCTTAGGGGCAGGGAATAGCAATCAGCCCCAGCATTTT. This codes for CASSLGAGNSNQPQHF.

This clonotype was counted only a few times. This rearrangement joins TRBV20-1 to TRBJ2-7; TRBD1 might be the D (7 bases). The germline gives CDR1 DFQATT, CDR2 SNEGSKA (reference sequence). Trimming took 8 bases from V and 1 from J, leaving 24 bases between them. This CDR3 region has 16 residues. For the CDR3, the DNA is TGCAGTACTATATACTTGGGCGGGACAGAGTCCTACGAGCAGTACTTC. It translates to CSTIYLGGTESYEQYF.

This clonotype was detected once. V is TRBV12-3 or TRBV12-4 and J is TRBJ2-5, with 8 nucleotides matching TRBD1. This CDR3 spans 14 amino acids. J gave up 13 bases and V 2 bases, and 12 bases lay outside the gene matches. In DNA form, the CDR3 reads TGTGCCAGCAGTTTAAGGGACAGGTCTCGCGAGCCGTACTTC. It yields the protein CASSLRDRSREPYF.

In the case of this clonotype: A much larger clone sits a single nucleotide away, making a read error possible. V and J are TRBV29-1 and TRBJ1-1; 7 bases align to TRBD1. This CDR3 region has 13 residues. The ends lost 4 bases at V and 5 bases at J; junction bases unmatched: 7. Germline values: CDR1 SQVTM, CDR2 ANQGSEA. The CDR3 protein is CSVVEGAKTEAFF. In DNA, the CDR3 is TGCAGCGTTGTGGAGGGGGCGAAAACTGAAGCTTTCTTT.

As concerns this clonotype: One base away lies a much larger clone, so this may be a sequencing read error. CDR3 DNA: TGCAGCGCTGAAGAAAGTTACAACTATGGCTACACCTTC. Translating gives CSAEESYNYGYTF. The chain couples TRBV29-1 to TRBJ1-2; no definite D call. Germline CDR1 reads SQVTM; CDR2 reads ANQGSEA. This CDR3 is 13 amino acids long.

For this clonotype: A junction boundary mismatches the germline segment, possibly from a read error. CDR3 bases: TGCGCCAGCAGCTTGGCCCGGGGAGCGAACTATGGTTACACCTTC. It encodes CASSLARGANYGYTF. V is TRBV5-1 and J is TRBJ1-2; D ambiguous. Germline V CDR1 and CDR2: SGHRS, YFSETQ. The CDR3 contains 15 residues.

The rearrangement uses TRBV4-2 and TRBJ2-3; 11 positions agree with TRBD1. The CDR3 covers 17 residues. The J segment lost 5 bases and the V segment lost 0 bases, leaving 7 bases of the junction unmatched. Germline-derived CDR1 and CDR2 are LGHNA and YNFKEQ. CDR3 sequence: CASSQDKGDRGRDTQYF. In nucleotides, the CDR3 is TGTGCCAGCAGCCAAGATAAGGGGGACAGGGGGAGAGATACGCAGTATTTT.